This passage covers 27 T cell receptor beta chains from one sample sequenced in a study of blood T cell repertoires in COVID-19. Produced via immunoSEQ multiplex PCR; TCRdb's table is partial and in-frame only. The repertoire holds 65,000 to 95,000 clones, about 89% seen once, with 9% to 15% in the top ten. Sequencing was done on a sample of peripheral blood. These receptors were obtained from a man between 70 and 80 years old with active or convalescent COVID-19.

The V gene is TRBV29-1, the J gene TRBJ1-2; D is undetermined. The CDR3 has 12 amino acids. V gave up 7 bases and J gave up 4 bases, with 13 bases separating them. CDR1 and CDR2 (germline): SQVTM, ANQGSEA. In DNA, the CDR3 is TGCAGCGCCGAACAGATTTCCTATGGCTACACCTTC. As protein: CSAEQISYGYTF.

V and J are TRBV7-2 and TRBJ1-1, with 9 bases identical to TRBD1. The germline gives CDR1 SGHTA, CDR2 FQGNSA. This CDR3 spans 15 amino acids. Losses at the gene ends were 5 bases for V and 0 bases for J; bases not matched to a gene: 4. CDR3 in amino acids: CASSGRQGVNTEAFF. The CDR3 DNA is TGTGCCAGCAGCGGAAGACAGGGGGTGAACACTGAAGCTTTCTTT.

The V call is TRBV10-3, the J call TRBJ2-7; D is uncertain. Trimming took off 3 bases at V and 0 bases at J, with 15 bases between the two ends. This CDR3 region has 16 residues. Germline-derived CDR1 and CDR2 are ENHRY and SYGVKD. CDR3: CAISDSNRLSSYEQYF. CDR3 in DNA: TGTGCCATCAGTGACTCGAACAGATTAAGCTCCTACGAGCAGTACTTC.

The CDR3 here is CASSRGGVGTGELFF. As DNA, the CDR3 is TGTGCCAGCAGCCGGGGAGGGGTAGGGACCGGGGAGCTGTTTTTT. The genes are TRBV5-4 and TRBJ2-2, with 7 bases lining up with TRBD2. Germline V CDR1 and CDR2: SGHNT, YYREEE (reference sequence). The CDR3 totals 15 residues. The V gene end was trimmed by 4 bases and the J gene end by 5 bases; junction bases not matched to a gene: 8.

The chain employs TRBV4-1 and TRBJ2-7; D is possibly TRBD1 (6 bases). CDR1 MGHRA and CDR2 YSYEKL come from the germline V gene. The CDR3 extends over 16 amino acids. V dropped 4 bases and J dropped 0 bases, with 16 bases sitting between them. The CDR3 protein is CASSRTGTRSSYEQYF. For the CDR3, the DNA is TGCGCCAGCAGCCGTACCGGGACAAGGAGCTCCTACGAGCAGTACTTC.

This chain connects TRBV7-2 to TRBJ2-1; D is possibly TRBD2 (5 bases). The CDR3 has 14 amino acids. From germline, CDR1 is SGHTA and CDR2 FQGNSA. V was cut by 5 bases and J by 8 bases, with 16 bases left in between. CDR3 protein: CASSPGEPGDEQFF. The CDR3, as DNA: TGTGCCAGCAGCCCAGGTGAGCCCGGGGATGAGCAGTTCTTC.

J is TRBJ2-3 and V is TRBV4-1, with 7 bases lining up with TRBD1. Germline lookup yields CDR1 MGHRA and CDR2 YSYEKL. V was pared by 0 bases and J by 2 bases, with 8 bases of the junction left unmatched. The CDR3 runs 17 residues. The CDR3 nucleotides are TGCGCCAGCAGCCAAGATAGTGACAGGGTATACACAGATACGCAGTATTTT. Protein sequence: CASSQDSDRVYTDTQYF.

The gene calls are TRBV6-6 and TRBJ2-3; possibly TRBD1 for D (6 bases). This CDR3 contains 13 residues. The V end lost 6 bases, the J end lost 3 bases, and 10 bases lay between the germline ends. The germline V gene encodes CDR1 MNHNY and CDR2 SVGAGI (reference sequence). The chain's CDR3 is CASSYQGTDTQYF. The CDR3 DNA reads TGTGCCAGCAGCTATCAGGGGACAGATACGCAGTATTTT.

The V and J genes are TRBV19 and TRBJ2-1; TRBD2 matches at 7 bases. Germline values: CDR1 LNHDA, CDR2 SQIVND (reference sequence). This CDR3 has 16 amino acids. Unmatched junction bases numbered 11, after V lost 6 bases and J lost 3 bases. Here the CDR3 reads CASSPILAASYNEQFF. CDR3 DNA: TGTGCCAGTAGCCCAATCCTAGCGGCGAGCTACAATGAGCAGTTCTTC.

The V call is TRBV5-8, the J call TRBJ2-5; 12 bases are shared with TRBD2. The CDR3 has 15 amino acids. CDR1 is SGHTS and CDR2 is YDEGEE in the germline V gene. V trimming: 3 bases; J trimming: 1 base; junction bases outside the gene matches: 1. The CDR3 DNA sequence: TGTGCCAGCAGCTGGGGACTAGCGGGCCAAGAGACCCAGTACTTC. Its protein is CASSWGLAGQETQYF.

The chain links TRBV4-3 to TRBJ1-2; D perhaps matches TRBD1 (5 bases). This CDR3 comprises 14 residues. V was trimmed by 0 bases and J by 7 bases, leaving 12 bases between them. The germline V gene has CDR1 LGHNA and CDR2 YSLEER. The DNA of the CDR3 is TGCGCCAGCAGCCAAGATCTCAGGGTCCGTGGCTACACCTTC. Protein product: CASSQDLRVRGYTF.

This sequence joins TRBV24-1 and TRBJ1-5, with D perhaps TRBD1 (5 bases). This CDR3 comprises 15 residues. Germline loops: CDR1 KGHDR, CDR2 SFDVKD. The V and J ends lost 2 bases and 7 bases respectively, with 14 bases between them. The CDR3 loop is CATSDSMGGRQPQHF. DNA of the CDR3: TGTGCCACCAGTGATTCGATGGGGGGTCGGCAGCCCCAGCATTTT.

The rearrangement joins TRBV5-1 to TRBJ1-4, with TRBD1 matching 9 bases. The CDR3 contains 14 residues. Trimming cost V 4 bases and J 4 bases; bases outside gene matches: 2. Germline V gene sequence: CDR1 SGHRS, CDR2 YFSETQ. The CDR3 coding sequence is TGCGCCAGCAGCCCGACAGGGGGTAATGAAAAACTGTTTTTT. Translating gives CASSPTGGNEKLFF.

The chain has TRBV7-6 and TRBJ1-1; unclear D gene. Trimming cost V 7 bases and J 5 bases, with 11 bases left between them. The CDR3 is made up of 12 amino acids. CDR1 SGHVS and CDR2 FNYEAQ come from the germline V gene. The CDR3 here is CASIGDSTEAFF. The CDR3 DNA follows: TGTGCCAGCATCGGTGATTCGACTGAAGCTTTCTTT.

The rearrangement joins TRBV5-1 to TRBJ2-2, with 7 positions matching TRBD1. The germline V gene has CDR1 SGHRS and CDR2 YFSETQ. Losses at the gene ends were 4 bases for V and 2 bases for J; bases not matched to a gene: 5. The CDR3 covers 15 residues. CDR3 coding DNA: TGCGCCAGCAGCATAAGACAGGGCAACACCGGGGAGCTGTTTTTT. It encodes CASSIRQGNTGELFF.

The chain has TRBV2 and TRBJ2-2; 7 nucleotides line up with TRBD2. Germline V gene data show CDR1 as SNHLY and CDR2 as FYNNEI. Unmatched junction bases numbered 13, after V lost 9 bases and J lost 6 bases. This CDR3 has 15 amino acids. CDR3 protein: CASRRGLGLAGELFF. The CDR3 nucleotides are TGTGCCAGTCGTCGCGGACTAGGGTTAGCCGGGGAGCTGTTTTTT. Using reference TRBV2 and TRBJ2-2 for the parts outside the CDR3, the full variable domain is EPEVTQTPSHQVTQMGQEVILRCVPISNHLYFYWYRQILGQKVEFLVSFYNNEISEKSEIFDDQFSVERPDGSNFTLKIRSTKLEDSAMYFCASRRGLGLAGELFFGEGSRLTVL.

DNA for the CDR3: TGTGCCAGCAGCTTAGGAGGTGGTAATGGCCTCCAAGAAAACTATGGCTACACCTTC. Its translation: CASSLGGGNGLQENYGYTF. The chain is built from TRBV7-9 and TRBJ1-2; D remains unclear. CDR1 and CDR2 from the germline V gene are SEHNR and FQNEAQ (reference sequence). V lost 1 base, J lost 2 bases, and 23 bases lay in between. This CDR3 comprises 19 residues. The entire variable domain, with the rest obtained from reference TRBV7-9 and TRBJ1-2, is as follows: DTGVSQNPRHKITKRGQNVTFRCDPISEHNRLYWYRQTLGQGPEFLTYFQNEAQLEKSRLLSDRFSAERPKGSFSTLEIQRTEQGDSAMYLCASSLGGGNGLQENYGYTFGSGTRLTVV.

The V gene is TRBV28, the J gene TRBJ1-3; TRBD1 agrees at 9 bases. V lost 5 bases, J lost 0 bases, and 8 bases stayed unmatched. Looked up from germline, CDR1 is MDHEN and CDR2 is SYDVKM. This CDR3 is 17 amino acids long. The CDR3 DNA reads TGTGCCAGCAGTACGCCGGGACAGGGAAACTCTGGAAACACCATATATTTT. It encodes CASSTPGQGNSGNTIYF.

The chain employs TRBV25-1 and TRBJ2-1, with 7 bases lining up with TRBD1. This CDR3 has 14 amino acids. Germline CDR1 and CDR2: MGHDK and SYGVNS. V lost 6 bases to trimming and J lost 5 bases; unmatched junction nucleotides: 7. CDR3 residues: CASSHRDRNNEQFF. The DNA for the CDR3 is TGTGCCAGCAGCCACCGGGACAGAAACAATGAGCAGTTCTTC.

The V call is TRBV4-2, the J call TRBJ1-1, with 12 bases fitting TRBD1. Germline V gene data show CDR1 as LGHNA and CDR2 as YNFKEQ. The J segment lost 1 base and the V segment lost 1 base, leaving 4 bases of the junction unmatched. This CDR3 is 17 amino acids long. CDR3 in amino acids: CASSQVPGQGANTEAFF. The CDR3 region has the DNA TGTGCCAGCAGCCAAGTCCCGGGACAGGGGGCGAACACTGAAGCTTTCTTT.

The chain is built from TRBV19 and TRBJ1-4; possible D gene TRBD1, 5 bases. The germline V gene encodes CDR1 LNHDA and CDR2 SQIVND (reference sequence). V lost 5 bases and J lost 7, with 17 bases in between. CDR3 length: 15 amino acids. In DNA, the CDR3 is TGTGCCAGTAGTCCCTGGACAAGCTCGGCTGAAAAACTGTTTTTT. It encodes CASSPWTSSAEKLFF.

The chain combines TRBV5-1 with TRBJ1-1; 7 bases map to TRBD1. Germline V gene data show CDR1 as SGHRS and CDR2 as YFSETQ. The CDR3 loop spans 13 amino acids. V was pared by 4 bases and J by 10 bases, with 10 bases of the junction left unmatched. The CDR3, as DNA: TGCGCCAGCAGCCCCACAGGGGAGATGCGAGCTTTCTTT. Amino acid sequence: CASSPTGEMRAFF.

V gene TRBV18 combines with J gene TRBJ2-1; 11 bases line up with TRBD2. V gave up 3 bases and J gave up 5 bases; unmatched junction bases: 6. Per germline, CDR1 KGHSH and CDR2 LQKENI. There are 16 residues in the CDR3. The CDR3 DNA follows: TGTGCCAGCTCACCTACTATGGGACTAGCGGACAATGAGCAGTTCTTC. The encoded protein is CASSPTMGLADNEQFF.

The chain recombines TRBV6-5 with TRBJ1-1, with TRBD1 matching over 8 bases. Germline V lookup: CDR1 MNHEY, CDR2 SVGAGI. Trimming took 6 bases from V and 0 from J; bases not matched to a gene: 3. The CDR3 extends over 14 amino acids. CDR3 in amino acids: CASSPRGLNTEAFF. CDR3 DNA sequence: TGTGCCAGCAGCCCCAGGGGGCTGAACACTGAAGCTTTCTTT.

V is TRBV5-6 and J is TRBJ2-5, with D possibly TRBD2 on 5 matching bases. The V end was cut by 1 base, the J end by 1 base, with 8 bases between. Germline lookup yields CDR1 SGHDT and CDR2 YYEEEE. The CDR3 is 14 amino acids. CDR3 in amino acids: CASSLRGLQETQYF. Written as DNA, the CDR3 is TGTGCCAGCAGCTTGAGAGGGCTCCAAGAGACCCAGTACTTC.

The chain has TRBV15 and TRBJ2-2; possibly TRBD2 for D (6 bases). CDR1 is LNHNV and CDR2 is YYDKDF in the germline V gene (reference sequence). The CDR3 length is 15 residues. Trimming removed 4 bases at V and 7 bases at J, with 16 bases between. CDR3 DNA: TGTGCCACCAGCACCCGGAGGGGAACGGGCGGGGAGCTGTTTTTT. As protein: CATSTRRGTGGELFF.

The chain couples TRBV18 to TRBJ2-3; the D is unclear. The germline CDR1 and CDR2 sequences are KGHSH and LQKENI. Trimming removed 0 bases from V and 1 base from J, with 5 bases in between. The CDR3 is 14 amino acids. CDR3 bases: TGTGCCAGCTCACCACCGTCCGGCACAGATACGCAGTATTTT. Translating it yields CASSPPSGTDTQYF.